This T cell receptor (beta chain) is from a study of cytomegalovirus exposure and HLA in healthy donors (dated by TCRdb to about 2017). Background for the entire study: According to a later analysis, the roughly 130 validation repertoires were produced on the same platform as the 666 repertoires of the first cohort. The study aimed to test whether signatures of past pathogen exposure could be identified by cataloging public T cell receptors. In addition to the first cohort of roughly 700 subjects, a separate validation cohort of approximately 120 different subjects was used. To predict cytomegalovirus infection status, the study brought together high-throughput TCR immunosequencing, statistical association of individual TCRs with disease status, and machine learning. The investigation overall reported the following: A later analysis lacked HLA typing for the validation cohort, so it scored co-occurrence in that cohort across all 120 repertoires. Of the cluster scores, roughly 95% were above 0 in a later analysis, which found that TCRs clustered in the first cohort also tended to co-occur in the 120 or so validation repertoires. Across donors, most TCR sequences were observed very rarely, whereas some public TCRs were present in many individuals. The study gave a list of 150 to 200 TCR beta chains associated with cytomegalovirus. In both the original and validation cohorts, the classifier was reported to diagnose cytomegalovirus status with high specificity and sensitivity. A few of the identified cytomegalovirus-associated TCR beta chains were confirmed in vitro to be specific for cytomegalovirus antigens. According to the authors, the approach could potentially be generalized to other disease states and immunological phenotypes.

The germline V gene sets CDR1 to MNHNS and CDR2 to SASEGT. Trimming removed 2 bases from V and 0 bases from J, leaving 8 bases between the germline ends. The CDR3 runs 16 residues from the cysteine to the phenylalanine. The sequence is cut down to CDR3 DNA, 48 bases in frame from base 1. A word on this clone: The clone's antigen remains unknown. No qualities accompany the bases; no much larger clone lies one base away.

The donors were included in the validation cohort of around 120 subjects, a group kept apart from the roughly 700-subject first cohort. The method behind the library was the immunoSEQ multiplex PCR assay. The study's processing was this. To diagnose cytomegalovirus status from the catalog of TCR beta chain sequences, a statistical classification framework was built. TCRdb retrieved this table from immuneACCESS and kept in-frame rearrangements only. Not all clones are present; in checked studies, unresolved V genes account for under half, and no reason is known for the remainder. V, J and clone size were drawn from that table, and D and trimming were deduced from the DNA. The sample records 150,000 or so clones, about nine tenths of which are singletons. The ten largest clones capture 5.5% to 7% of the sample.

The chain is encoded by TRBV6-1 joined to TRBJ1-6, with no reliable assignment of the D segment. Sequencing input: PBMCs. This clonotype was obtained from a woman aged 30 to 39 in good health and CMV-seropositive. In nucleotide form, the sequence is TGTGCCAGCAGTGAACTACAGAGCTCCTATAATTCACCCCTCCACTTT. Translation gives CASSELQSSYNSPLHF.